This T cell receptor beta chain stems from a study of shared clonotypes between healthy human individuals. The method was immunoSEQ multiplex PCR; TCRdb's version includes in-frame clones alone and lacks a portion of them. The table has more than 1 million clones, about four fifths seen once. Broader study findings: Among non-shared clonotypes, generation probabilities were lower than among those shared by all four donors.

CD45RA-negative memory and CD45RA+ naive subsets were split from the CD4+ cells. A word on this clone: The target antigen is unknown.

V shed 4 bases and J 2 bases; nucleotides not matched to a gene: 2. CDR3 length equals 15 residues. Germline CDR1 and CDR2: SNHLY and FYNNEI. The gene calls are TRBV2 and TRBJ2-4; 10 bases are shared with TRBD1. The source is a man aged 18-30 years in good health. Some clones in this sample may be carry-over from other donors' samples. The sample comprised memory CD4+ T cells from PBMCs. Documented subset: CD45RA-negative fraction. CDR3 in DNA: TGTGCCAGCAGTGGGACAGGGGGTACCAAAAACATTCAGTACTTC. Protein: CASSGTGGTKNIQYF.